The rows below give T cell receptor beta chains drawn from one sample of a study of blood T cell repertoires in COVID-19. Repertoires were generated with immunoSEQ multiplex PCR, while TCRdb's copy carries only in-frame clones and drops some. The sample has roughly 170,000 clones, about 90% seen once. The specimen was peripheral blood. The receptor source for this set is a man aged 65 to 85 with active or convalescent COVID-19. Each CDR3 is given with its conserved first and last residue. The D gene is left open where the match is weak. For some rows the clone size is stated as once, few or many, or as a class when expanded; others skip it.

v_gene	j_gene	abundance	d_gene	CDR3aa	CDR3nt
TRBV19	TRBJ2-4	-	TRBD1	CASSPQGMGAKNIQYF	TGTGCCAGTAGCCCACAGGGGATGGGGGCCAAAAACATTCAGTACTTC
TRBV4-3	TRBJ1-2	-	-	CASSQGTGINYGYTF	TGCGCCAGCAGCCAAGGTACAGGGATCAACTATGGCTACACCTTC
TRBV19	TRBJ2-1	-	TRBD2	CASTIRGVNEQFF	TGTGCCAGTACCATCCGGGGGGTCAATGAGCAGTTCTTC
TRBV4-3	TRBJ1-1	-	TRBD1	CASSQLAGQGKTEAFF	TGCGCCAGCAGCCAACTAGCCGGACAGGGAAAAACTGAAGCTTTCTTT
TRBV2	TRBJ2-6	-	-	CASRPEATGANVLTF	TGTGCCAGCAGACCGGAGGCGACTGGGGCCAACGTCCTGACTTTC
TRBV24-1	TRBJ1-1	-	-	CATSDSGRGNTEAFF	TGTGCCACCAGTGATTCGGGCAGGGGGAACACTGAAGCTTTCTTT
TRBV9	TRBJ2-2	-	TRBD2	CASSVMASGSRYTGELFF	TGTGCCAGCAGCGTAATGGCTAGCGGGAGCCGGTACACCGGGGAGCTGTTTTTT
TRBV29-1	TRBJ1-2	-	TRBD1	CSVRTGGSGGYTF	TGCAGCGTCCGGACAGGGGGCTCTGGTGGCTACACCTTC
TRBV11-2	TRBJ2-7	once	TRBD1	CASSHDREGGYEQYF	TGTGCCAGCAGTCATGACAGGGAAGGAGGCTACGAGCAGTACTTC
TRBV18	TRBJ2-3	once	-	CASSPRGTDTQYF	TGTGCCAGCTCACCTCGGGGCACAGATACGCAGTATTTT
TRBV9	TRBJ1-1	-	-	CASSVGYRADTEAFF	TGTGCCAGCAGCGTAGGCTACAGGGCGGACACTGAAGCTTTCTTT
TRBV11-2	TRBJ1-5	-	TRBD1	CASSRDRASNQPQHF	TGTGCCAGCAGTAGGGACAGGGCCAGCAATCAGCCCCAGCATTTT
TRBV7-9	TRBJ2-2	-	-	CASSLTGNTGELFF	TGTGCCAGCAGCTTAACGGGTAACACCGGGGAGCTGTTTTTT
TRBV18	TRBJ2-7	-	TRBD1	CASSPDRAYEQYF	TGTGCCAGCTCACCGGACAGGGCCTACGAGCAGTACTTC
TRBV19	TRBJ1-1	-	-	CASSMVRTADTEAFF	TGTGCCAGTAGTATGGTAAGGACTGCTGACACTGAAGCTTTCTTT
TRBV11-2	TRBJ2-7	-	TRBD2	CASSLVGLEISYEQYF	TGTGCCAGCAGCTTAGTCGGACTAGAGATCTCCTACGAGCAGTACTTC
TRBV18	TRBJ2-2	once	-	CASSPLGAGSFAGELFF	TGTGCCAGCTCACCGCTGGGGGCAGGGAGTTTCGCCGGGGAGCTGTTTTTT
TRBV2	TRBJ1-6	-	-	CASRQGLNSPLHF	TGTGCCAGCAGGCAGGGCCTTAATTCACCCCTCCACTTT
TRBV28	TRBJ2-1	-	TRBD2	CASSPIRAGGYNEQFF	TGTGCCAGTAGCCCTATCCGAGCGGGAGGCTACAATGAGCAGTTCTTC
TRBV20-1	TRBJ2-1	-	-	CSASPGITYNEQFF	TGCAGTGCTAGTCCGGGAATCACCTACAATGAGCAGTTCTTC
TRBV4-1	TRBJ1-6	-	-	CASSQGPYNSPLHF	TGCGCCAGCAGCCAAGGGCCGTATAATTCACCCCTCCACTTT
TRBV5-1	TRBJ1-2	-	TRBD1	CASSSAPQGALGYTF	TGCGCCAGCAGCTCAGCCCCACAGGGGGCGCTTGGCTACACCTTC
TRBV30	TRBJ2-2	once	-	CAWSASPRNTGELFF	TGTGCCTGGAGTGCCTCCCCCCGGAACACCGGGGAGCTGTTTTTT
TRBV18	TRBJ2-1	-	TRBD2	CASSPTTSGSSYNEQFF	TGTGCCAGCTCACCAACTACTAGCGGGAGCTCCTACAATGAGCAGTTCTTC
TRBV6-5	TRBJ2-6	once	-	CASSYLGAGANVLTF	TGTGCCAGCAGTTATCTAGGTGCTGGGGCCAACGTCCTGACTTTC
TRBV5-6	TRBJ2-7	-	-	CASSSKGEQYF	TGTGCCAGCAGCTCTAAGGGGGAGCAGTACTTC
TRBV19	TRBJ2-1	-	TRBD1	CASSAQDRGSYNEQFF	TGTGCCAGTAGTGCCCAAGACAGGGGCTCCTACAATGAGCAGTTCTTC
TRBV5-1	TRBJ2-3	-	-	CASSRQASTDTQYF	TGCGCCAGCAGCAGGCAGGCTAGCACAGATACGCAGTATTTT
TRBV28	TRBJ1-1	-	-	CASSLEADGEAFF	TGTGCCAGCAGTTTGGAAGCGGATGGTGAAGCTTTCTTT
TRBV6-5	TRBJ1-5	once	-	CASKGDQPQHF	TGTGCCAGCAAAGGGGATCAGCCCCAGCATTTT
TRBV6-2/TRBV6-3	TRBJ1-4	once	-	CASSYIRRYEKLFF	TGTGCCAGCAGTTACATCAGGAGGTATGAAAAACTGTTTTTT
TRBV18	TRBJ1-2	-	TRBD1	CASSPTGGDGYTF	TGTGCCAGCTCACCAACAGGGGGCGATGGCTACACCTTC
TRBV29-1	TRBJ1-1	-	TRBD1	CSVVGQGKGTEAFF	TGCAGCGTTGTGGGACAGGGGAAGGGCACTGAAGCTTTCTTT
TRBV19	TRBJ1-2	-	-	CASSYDRIYGYTF	TGTGCCAGTAGTTACGACAGGATCTATGGCTACACCTTC
TRBV6-1	TRBJ1-3	-	TRBD1	CASSEVHDRAGNTIYF	TGTGCCAGCAGTGAAGTTCACGACAGGGCTGGAAACACCATATATTTT
TRBV3-1/TRBV3-2	TRBJ1-2	-	TRBD1	CASSLTDTGQGAAGYTF	TGTGCCAGCAGCCTAACCGATACGGGACAGGGGGCGGCTGGCTACACCTTC
TRBV3-1/TRBV3-2	TRBJ1-2	few	-	CASSHQTGIYGYTF	TGTGCCAGCAGCCACCAGACAGGAATCTATGGCTACACCTTC
TRBV5-5	TRBJ1-1	-	TRBD1	CASSVDRGGEAFF	TGTGCCAGCAGCGTCGACAGGGGGGGAGAAGCTTTCTTT
TRBV7-2	TRBJ1-5	once	-	CASSSRGEAQPQHF	TGTGCCAGCAGCTCACGGGGGGAGGCCCAGCCCCAGCATTTT
TRBV25-1	TRBJ1-2	-	-	CASSLQDYGYTF	TGTGCCAGCAGTTTACAGGATTATGGCTACACCTTC
TRBV6-5	TRBJ1-1	-	-	CASRRGPFETEAFF	TGTGCCAGCAGAAGAGGGCCCTTTGAGACTGAAGCTTTCTTT
TRBV11-3	TRBJ1-1	-	-	CASSLLIQTEAFF	TGTGCCAGCAGCTTATTGATACAGACTGAAGCTTTCTTT